This T cell receptor beta chain appears in the sequencing data of a study of T cells after yellow fever vaccination. Trimming took 2 bases from V and 2 from J, leaving 11 bases between them. Germline lookup yields CDR1 SEHNR and CDR2 FQNEAQ (reference sequence). The length of the CDR3 is 15 residues. This clonotype has only a few counts. One entry per CDR3 protein, called by TCRdb with MiXCR from the 5' RACE reads. The profile covers about 260,000 distinct CDR3 sequences, with around 5.3% appearing a single time and 2.5% to 4% taken by the ten largest. The receptor's source is a man aged 18 to 30 who received the YFV17D yellow fever vaccine. The chain recombines TRBV7-9 with TRBJ2-3; D might be TRBD1 (6 bases). The specimen comprised CD4+ T cells sorted from PBMCs, sampled on the day of the yellow fever booster vaccination. The CDR3 sequence is CASSLLQGSTDTQYF. The CDR3 coding sequence is TGTGCCAGCAGCTTATTGCAGGGGTCCACAGATACGCAGTATTTT.